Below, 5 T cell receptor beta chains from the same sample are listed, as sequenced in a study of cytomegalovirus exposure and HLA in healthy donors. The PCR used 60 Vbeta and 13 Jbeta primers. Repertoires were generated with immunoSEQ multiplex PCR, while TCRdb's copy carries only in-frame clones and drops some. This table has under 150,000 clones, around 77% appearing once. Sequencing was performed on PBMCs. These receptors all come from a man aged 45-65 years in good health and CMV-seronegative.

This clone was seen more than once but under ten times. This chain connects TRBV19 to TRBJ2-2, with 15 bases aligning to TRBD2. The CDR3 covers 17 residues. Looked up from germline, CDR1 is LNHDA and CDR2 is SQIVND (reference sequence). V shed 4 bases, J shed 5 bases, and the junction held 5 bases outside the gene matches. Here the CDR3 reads CASSTTGTSGRTGELFF. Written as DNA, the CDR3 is TGTGCCAGTAGTACAACCGGGACTAGCGGGAGGACCGGGGAGCTGTTTTTT.

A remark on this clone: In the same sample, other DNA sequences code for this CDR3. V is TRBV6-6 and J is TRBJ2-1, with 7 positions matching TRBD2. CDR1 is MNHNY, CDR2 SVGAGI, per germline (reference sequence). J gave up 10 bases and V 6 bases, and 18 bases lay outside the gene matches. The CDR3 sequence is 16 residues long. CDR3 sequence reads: CASRPGLPTWEVEQFF. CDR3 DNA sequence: TGTGCCAGCAGACCGGGACTACCCACTTGGGAAGTCGAGCAGTTCTTC.

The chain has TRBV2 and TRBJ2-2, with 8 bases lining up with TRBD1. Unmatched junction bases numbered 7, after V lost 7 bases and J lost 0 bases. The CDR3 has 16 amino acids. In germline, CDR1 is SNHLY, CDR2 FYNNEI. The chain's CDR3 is CASNPGTGANTGELFF. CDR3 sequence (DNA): TGTGCCAGCAATCCCGGGACAGGCGCGAACACCGGGGAGCTGTTTTTT.

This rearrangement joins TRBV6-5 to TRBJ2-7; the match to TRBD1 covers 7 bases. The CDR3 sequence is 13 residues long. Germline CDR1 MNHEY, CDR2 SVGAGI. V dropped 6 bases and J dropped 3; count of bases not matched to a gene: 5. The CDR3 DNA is TGTGCCAGCAGCCCTGGGACAGTCTACGAGCAGTACTTC. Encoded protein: CASSPGTVYEQYF.

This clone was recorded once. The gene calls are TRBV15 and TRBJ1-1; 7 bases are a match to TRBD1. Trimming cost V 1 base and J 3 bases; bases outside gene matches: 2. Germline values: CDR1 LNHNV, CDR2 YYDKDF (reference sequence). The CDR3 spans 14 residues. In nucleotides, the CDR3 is TGTGCCACCAGCAGAGGGGACAGTCACACTGAAGCTTTCTTT. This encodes CATSRGDSHTEAFF. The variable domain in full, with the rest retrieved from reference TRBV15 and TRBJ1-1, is DAMVIQNPRYQVTQFGKPVTLSCSQTLNHNVMYWYQQKSSQAPKLLFHYYDKDFNNEADTPDNFQSRRPNTSFCFLDIRSPGLGDTAMYLCATSRGDSHTEAFFGQGTRLTVV.